The 22 T cell receptor beta chains reported below all come from one sample, sequenced in a study of CD8+CD57+ T cells in acquired aplastic anemia. Only patients with CD8+CD57+ cell expansion on flow cytometry were chosen for sequencing. TCR beta VDJ and CDR3 profiling used genomic DNA as template. TCRdb called the reads again in MiXCR, with one record for every CDR3 protein. The sample lists under 250,000 distinct CDR3 sequences, 55% to 65% occurring once. Material: sorted CD4+, CD8+, or CD8+CD57+ T cells (not recorded which) from PBMCs. The receptor source for this set is a human donor with aplastic anemia.

This clonotype was seen repeatedly, ten times or more. The chain recombines TRBV20-1 with TRBJ1-5; D is unresolved. Germline CDR1 and CDR2: DFQATT and SNEGSKA (reference sequence). Trimming shortened V by 0 bases and J by 0 bases, and 12 bases separated the two germline ends. CDR3 length: 16 amino acids. This CDR3 is CSARDLGLYSNQPQHF. The CDR3 nucleotides are TGCAGTGCTAGAGATCTGGGATTGTATAGCAATCAGCCCCAGCATTTT.

This clonotype has a handful of counts. The junction departs from the called germline gene at one end, perhaps through a read error. This rearrangement joins TRBV10-3 to TRBJ1-1; TRBD1 matches 7 bases. The CDR3 is 13 residues long. In germline, CDR1 is ENHRY, CDR2 SYGVKD. CDR3 sequence: CAISEWDSTEAFF. CDR3 DNA sequence: TGTGCCATCAGTGAGTGGGACAGCACTGAGGCTTTCTTT.

This clonotype was observed a few times. V gene TRBV29-1 combines with J gene TRBJ2-7; perhaps TRBD2 as D (5 bases). This CDR3 contains 11 residues. V was trimmed by 6 bases and J by 7 bases, leaving 13 bases between them. The germline V gene has CDR1 SQVTM and CDR2 ANQGSEA. The CDR3 DNA sequence: TGCAGCGTCGGGATCTCGGGGGAGCAGTACTTC. It codes for CSVGISGEQYF.

This clonotype turned up a few times. This sequence joins TRBV10-1 and TRBJ1-6; maybe TRBD1 (5 bases). The germline V and J ends were trimmed by 4 bases and 14 bases, with 18 bases remaining between them. CDR1 is WNHNN, CDR2 SYGVQD, per germline (reference sequence). This CDR3 comprises 14 residues. CDR3 amino acids: CASSAGQRGATLHF. In DNA, the CDR3 is TGCGCCAGCAGTGCCGGGCAGAGAGGGGCCACCCTCCACTTT.

V gene TRBV19 combines with J gene TRBJ1-1, with D unresolved. Germline assignment: CDR1 LNHDA and CDR2 SQIVND (reference sequence). The V and J ends lost 6 bases and 3 bases respectively, with 11 bases between them. CDR3 length equals 13 residues. The DNA of the CDR3 is TGTGCCAGTAGGTTAGAAAGGTACACTGAAGCTTTCTTT. Protein: CASRLERYTEAFF.

The CDR3 loop reads CASSYRAGSVAFF. In DNA form, the CDR3 reads TGTGCCAGCAGCTACAGGGCCGGGAGTGTAGCTTTCTTT. V and J are TRBV11-1 and TRBJ1-1; the D gene is possibly TRBD1 (6 bases). The V gene lost 4 bases and the J gene lost 10 bases, with 16 bases spanning the gap. The CDR3 is made up of 13 amino acids. The germline gives CDR1 SGHAT, CDR2 FQDESV (reference sequence).

The chain carries TRBV19 and TRBJ1-5; tentatively, D is TRBD1 (6 bases). V dropped 6 bases and J dropped 5 bases, with 17 bases sitting between them. The CDR3 spans 15 residues. Germline CDR1 is LNHDA and CDR2 is SQIVND (reference sequence). The CDR3 sequence: CASSPQGLADQPQHF. The DNA of the CDR3 is TGTGCCAGTAGCCCTCAGGGGCTAGCGGATCAGCCCCAGCATTTT.

The chain is built from TRBV15 and TRBJ1-3; D ambiguous. V gave up 1 base and J gave up 2 bases, with 3 bases separating them. This CDR3 region has 13 residues. CDR1 and CDR2 from the germline V gene are LNHNV and YYDKDF (reference sequence). CDR3: CATSRGPGNTIYF. The DNA for the CDR3 is TGTGCCACCAGCAGAGGTCCTGGAAACACCATATATTTT. The whole variable domain, remainder taken from reference TRBV15 and TRBJ1-3, is DAMVIQNPRYQVTQFGKPVTLSCSQTLNHNVMYWYQQKSSQAPKLLFHYYDKDFNNEADTPDNFQSRRPNTSFCFLDIRSPGLGDTAMYLCATSRGPGNTIYFGEGSWLTVV.

The rearrangement joins TRBV7-8 to TRBJ2-1; no reliable D call. V was shortened by 3 bases and J by 9 bases, with 3 bases between the two germline ends. This CDR3 contains 10 residues. Germline V gene data show CDR1 as SGHVS and CDR2 as FQNEAQ. The CDR3 DNA reads TGTGCCAGCAGCTTTGGTGAGCAGTTCTTC. As protein: CASSFGEQFF. The full variable domain, completed using reference TRBV7-8 and TRBJ2-1, is GAGVSQSPRYKVAKRGQDVALRCDPISGHVSLFWYQQALGQGPEFLTYFQNEAQLDKSGLPSDRFFAERPEGSVSTLKIQRTQQEDSAVYLCASSFGEQFFGPGTRLTVL.

J is TRBJ1-5 and V is TRBV10-3; no firm D call. The CDR3 totals 13 residues. V was clipped by 8 bases and J by 0 bases, with 8 bases between them. Germline V gene lookup returns CDR1 ENHRY and CDR2 SYGVKD. The DNA for the CDR3 is TGTGCCATCGCTGGTTATAGCAATCAGCCCCAGCATTTT. Amino acids: CAIAGYSNQPQHF.

This clonotype was counted once. The chain carries TRBV5-6 and TRBJ1-6; D is ambiguous. V lost 4 bases and J lost 7, with 15 bases in between. The CDR3 contains 15 residues. CDR1 is SGHDT, CDR2 YYEEEE, per germline. In nucleotides, the CDR3 is TGTGCCAGCAGCCCGACGCAGATTACCAATTCACCCCTCCACTTT. Translating gives CASSPTQITNSPLHF.

This clonotype was seen repeatedly, ten times or more. One junction end disagrees with the germline gene, perhaps due to a read error. The V call is TRBV6-5, the J call TRBJ1-5; D is ambiguous. Germline CDR1 is MNHEY and CDR2 is SVGAGI. The length of the CDR3 is 16 residues. The CDR3 DNA is TGTGCCAGCAGTTACTCCCGGTACCAACCCAATGAGCCCCAGCATTTT. Amino acid sequence: CASSYSRYQPNEPQHF.

The rearrangement uses TRBV7-2 and TRBJ2-7; D might be TRBD1 (5 bases). The CDR3 has 13 amino acids. V was pared by 1 base and J by 7 bases, with 11 bases between. Per the germline V gene, CDR1 is SGHTA and CDR2 is FQGNSA. The CDR3 nucleotides are TGTGCCAGCAGCTTAGGCAAGGGGCTGGAGCAGTACTTC. Its protein is CASSLGKGLEQYF.

The V gene is TRBV10-3, the J gene TRBJ1-1; D uncertain. This CDR3 spans 12 amino acids. V was shortened by 3 bases and J by 5 bases, with 7 bases between the two germline ends. Germline assignment: CDR1 ENHRY and CDR2 SYGVKD. As DNA, the CDR3 is TGTGCCATCAGTGAAAGTAGGACTGAAGCTTTCTTT. Protein product: CAISESRTEAFF.

This chain joins TRBV7-8 and TRBJ1-1; D gene uncertain. CDR1 SGHVS and CDR2 FQNEAQ come from the germline V gene. Trimming removed 3 bases from V and 9 bases from J, with 11 bases in between. This CDR3 has 12 amino acids. The CDR3: CASSFPGSQAFF. Here the CDR3 DNA reads TGTGCCAGCAGCTTCCCGGGATCCCAAGCTTTCTTT.

The chain couples TRBV7-3 to TRBJ2-3; 9 bases align to TRBD2. The CDR3 consists of 15 residues. Trimming cost V 4 bases and J 6 bases; bases outside gene matches: 8. Germline CDR1 is SGHTA and CDR2 is FQGTGA. CDR3 in DNA: TGTGCCAGCAGCTCCAATAGCGGGAGTGGTGATACGCAGTATTTT. Translated: CASSSNSGSGDTQYF.

This clonotype was recorded a few times. J is TRBJ1-2 and V is TRBV2; no clear D. This CDR3 has 15 amino acids. The ends were cut back, 6 bases at V and 8 bases at J, with 22 bases in the middle. CDR1 is SNHLY and CDR2 is FYNNEI in the germline V gene. The CDR3 is CASSEGPGDVYGYTF. CDR3 nucleotide sequence: TGTGCCAGCAGCGAGGGCCCAGGAGACGTGTACGGCTACACCTTC. Full variable domain (outside the CDR3, taken from reference TRBV2 and TRBJ1-2): EPEVTQTPSHQVTQMGQEVILRCVPISNHLYFYWYRQILGQKVEFLVSFYNNEISEKSEIFDDQFSVERPDGSNFTLKIRSTKLEDSAMYFCASSEGPGDVYGYTFGSGTRLTVV.

The sample holds a few counts of this clonotype. V usage is TRBV15 and J usage is TRBJ1-1; the match to TRBD1 covers 7 bases. CDR3 size: 13 residues. After removal of 1 base from V and 6 bases from J, the junction contained 2 bases not matched to a gene. Germline CDR1 is LNHNV and CDR2 is YYDKDF (reference sequence). The DNA for the CDR3 is TGTGCCACCAGCAGAGGAGACAGGGCTGAAGCTTTCTTT. This gives the protein CATSRGDRAEAFF.

Remarks on this clonotype: One end of the junction is discordant with germline, which a read error may explain. The J gene is TRBJ1-2, the V gene TRBV29-1; possible D gene TRBD1, 6 bases. This CDR3 has 13 amino acids. CDR1 is SQVTM and CDR2 is ANQGSEA in the germline V gene. The DNA for the CDR3 is TGTGCCAGCAGCCCCGGGGGCGGCTATGGCTACACCTTC. It codes for CASSPGGGYGYTF. Variable domain in full (rest from reference TRBV29-1 and TRBJ1-2): SAVISQKPSRDICQRGTSLTIQCQVDSQVTMMFWYRQQPGQSLTLIATANQGSEATYESGFVIDKFPISRPNLTFSTLTVSNMSPEDSSIYLCASSPGGGYGYTFGSGTRLTVV.

The rearrangement links TRBV6-5 to TRBJ2-3, with 12 bases lining up with TRBD2. The trim removed 0 bases at V and 4 bases at J, leaving 5 bases unmatched. The germline gives CDR1 MNHEY, CDR2 SVGAGI. This CDR3 is built from 17 residues. CDR3 sequence reads: CASSYSTSGGWADTQYF. The CDR3 nucleotides read TGTGCCAGCAGTTACTCGACTAGCGGGGGATGGGCAGATACGCAGTATTTT.

This chain joins TRBV7-9 and TRBJ2-3; 10 bases are shared with TRBD2. The CDR3 contains 15 residues. J lost 5 bases, V lost 1 base, and 3 bases had no gene match. Germline V gene data show CDR1 as SEHNR and CDR2 as FQNEAQ (reference sequence). The CDR3 reads CASSLVASGGDTQYF. The CDR3 DNA sequence: TGTGCCAGCAGCTTAGTGGCTAGCGGGGGAGATACGCAGTATTTT.

This chain uses TRBV9 with TRBJ2-7; the match to TRBD2 covers 13 bases. CDR1 and CDR2 from the germline V gene are SGDLS and YYNGEE. After removal of 5 bases from V and 13 bases from J, the junction contained 6 bases not matched to a gene. The CDR3 covers 12 residues. This CDR3 is CASRPGLAGPYV. In DNA form, the CDR3 reads TGTGCCAGCAGACCGGGACTAGCGGGACCCTACGTC.